This passage covers 15 T cell receptor beta chains from one sample sequenced in a study of tumor-infiltrating lymphocytes in primary liver carcinoma. Synthesis of TCR beta cDNA was carried out from 500 ng total RNA with a constant-region primer. TCR beta libraries came from three nested multiplex PCR rounds using slightly modified ARM-PCR. Two initial PCR rounds of 10 to 11 cycles each paired TRBV1-TRBV30 forward primers with a C-beta reverse primer. TCRdb independently ran MiXCR on the multiplex PCR reads; one entry per CDR3 protein. The data hold some 200,000 distinct CDR3 sequences, with less than 65% observed a single time. They got blood RNA out of unsorted whole blood and also pulled out germline DNA. The sample was peripheral blood. These receptors originate from a woman aged 60-75 years with primary liver carcinoma and hepatitis B virus infection.

On this clonotype: Being one base from a much bigger clone, this may be a read error. The genes are TRBV10-3 and TRBJ2-7; TRBD1 might be the D (6 bases). The germline V gene has CDR1 ENHRY and CDR2 SYGVKD. There are 11 residues in the CDR3. The CDR3 DNA reads as TGTGCCATCAGTGAGTACAGGGCCCCCTTCTTC. This gives the protein CAISEYRAPFF.

This clonotype was recorded many times. This chain uses TRBV6-5 with TRBJ2-7; D is ambiguous. Between the trimmed V and J ends, which lost 6 bases and 0 bases, there was a span of 9 bases. The CDR3 sequence is 13 residues long. Looked up from germline, CDR1 is MNHEY and CDR2 is SVGAGI. The CDR3 here is CASRSPPSYEQYF. The CDR3 DNA follows: TGTGCCAGCAGGTCACCCCCCTCCTACGAGCAGTACTTC.

As to this clonotype: A much bigger clone sits one base away, suggesting this may be a read error. The V gene is TRBV4-1, the J gene TRBJ1-2; the match to TRBD1 covers 8 bases. Germline assignment: CDR1 MGHRA and CDR2 YSYEKL. The CDR3 has 17 residues. The CDR3: CASNQTRTGLSNYGYTF. The CDR3 DNA follows: TGCGCCAGCAACCAAACCCGGACAGGGCTCAGTAACTATGGCTACACCTTC.

The CDR3, as DNA: TGCAGCGGGATAGGCCCTATCTACGAGCAGTACTTC. As protein: CSGIGPIYEQYF. The chain is built from TRBV29-1 and TRBJ2-7; D is uncertain. Germline values: CDR1 SQVTM, CDR2 ANQGSEA. Trimming took off 7 bases at V and 3 bases at J, with 13 bases between the two ends. The CDR3 spans 12 residues.

On this clonotype: A junction boundary mismatches the germline segment, possibly from a read error. The rearrangement joins TRBV6-1 to TRBJ2-4; D may be TRBD1 or TRBD2 (6 bases each). CDR1 MNHNS and CDR2 SASEGT come from the germline V gene. The CDR3 runs 19 residues. Here the CDR3 DNA reads TGTGTCAGCAGTGAAGAGGCAAGGGGGAGGAGTAGCGCCAAAAACATTCAGTACTTC. Protein product: CVSSEEARGRSSAKNIQYF.

In its sample, this clonotype was seen once. This clone may be a read error of a much larger clone one base away. This chain joins TRBV12-3 or TRBV12-4 and TRBJ1-1; TRBD1 aligns across 8 bases. Germline trimming cut 7 bases from V and 7 bases from J; bases unmatched to any gene: 5. This CDR3 region has 12 residues. The CDR3 sequence: CASNRDRGEAFF. The CDR3 DNA reads as TGTGCCAGCAACCGTGACAGGGGTGAAGCTTTCTTT.

As for this clonotype: Germline and junction disagree at one end, which may indicate a read error. This chain connects TRBV11-3 to TRBJ2-1, with 9 bases that match TRBD2. The CDR3 length is 16 residues. CDR1 is SGHNT, CDR2 YENEEA, per germline. This chain's CDR3 is CASSLDGREGQEEQFF. For the CDR3, the DNA is TGTGCCAGTAGCTTAGATGGGCGGGAGGGCCAGGAAGAGCAGTTCTTC.

The genes are TRBV5-6 and TRBJ2-1; D gene ambiguous. In germline, CDR1 is SGHDT, CDR2 YYEEEE. The ends were cut back, 3 bases at V and 1 base at J, with 14 bases in the middle. This CDR3 region has 16 residues. CDR3 residues: CASSYRADLSYNEQFF. Here the CDR3 DNA reads TGTGCCAGCAGCTACCGGGCGGACCTTTCCTACAATGAGCAGTTCTTC. The whole variable domain, filled in from reference TRBV5-6 and TRBJ2-1, reads DAGVTQSPTHLIKTRGQQVTLRCSPKSGHDTVSWYQQALGQGPQFIFQYYEEEERQRGNFPDRFSGHQFPNYSSELNVNALLLGDSALYLCASSYRADLSYNEQFFGPGTRLTVL.

This clonotype was seen repeatedly, ten times or more. V gene TRBV4-2 combines with J gene TRBJ2-1; TRBD1 matches at 7 bases. V was pared by 7 bases and J by 1 base, with 13 bases of the junction left unmatched. The V gene's germline CDR1 is LGHNA and CDR2 YNFKEQ. The CDR3 runs to 17 residues. CDR3 sequence: CASTREDRMGSYNEQFF. The DNA for the CDR3 is TGTGCCAGCACCAGAGAGGACAGGATGGGTTCCTACAATGAGCAGTTCTTC.

Comment on this clonotype: The junction shows a germline mismatch at one end, possibly a read error. V usage is TRBV11-3 and J usage is TRBJ2-7, with TRBD2 identical over 10 bases. In germline, CDR1 is SGHNT, CDR2 YENEEA. CDR3 length: 18 amino acids. This CDR3 reads CVSSGGGILAGESYEQYF. CDR3 coding DNA: TGTGTCAGCAGCGGTGGCGGGATCCTAGCGGGAGAGTCTTATGAGCAGTATTTC.

Details on this clonotype: The junction does not match germline at one end; this may be a read error. V gene TRBV5-1 combines with J gene TRBJ2-7; TRBD2 might be the D (5 bases). Germline CDR1 SGHRS, CDR2 YFSETQ. The CDR3 has 11 residues. CDR3 loop: CASSGDYEQYF. The CDR3 nucleotides are TGCGCCAGCAGCGGAGACTACGAGCAGTATTTC. The full variable domain, completed using reference TRBV5-1 and TRBJ2-7, is KAGVTQTPRYLIKTRGQQVTLSCSPISGHRSVSWYQQTPGQGLQFLFEYFSETQRNKGNFPGRFSGRQFSNSRSEMNVSTLELGDSALYLCASSGDYEQYFGPGTRLTVT.

Details on this clonotype: A much larger clone lies one base from this, so it may be a read error. The CDR3 nucleotides read TGTGCCAGCAGTTCCACTGGGGAGACCCATTACTTC. Residues: CASSSTGETHYF. The chain links TRBV6-5 to TRBJ2-5, with D maybe TRBD2 (5 bases). The CDR3 contains 12 residues. CDR1 is MNHEY, CDR2 SVGAGI, per germline.

For this clonotype: An end of the junction does not agree with germline; a read error may underlie this. The V call is TRBV11-3, the J call TRBJ1-1; D unclear. CDR1 and CDR2 from the germline V gene are SGHNT and YENEEA. The length of the CDR3 is 17 residues. The CDR3 DNA reads TGTGTCAGCAGCTTAGATAAAATTCAGGTAGTGTTGGGTGAAGCTTTCTTT. It specifies CVSSLDKIQVVLGEAFF.

Comments on this clonotype: Mismatch with germline at one junction end may stem from a read error. The rearrangement uses TRBV11-3 and TRBJ2-1, with 7 bases fitting TRBD1. The CDR3 length is 16 residues. Germline CDR1 and CDR2: SGHNT and YENEEA. The CDR3 DNA is TGTGCTAGCAACTCCGACAGGGACCCGACCTACAATGAGCAGTTCTTC. Its translation is CASNSDRDPTYNEQFF. Using reference TRBV11-3 and TRBJ2-1 for the parts outside the CDR3, the full variable domain is EAGVVQSPRYKIIEKKQPVAFWCNPISGHNTLYWYLQNLGQGPELLIRYENEEAVDDSQLPKDRFSAERLKGVDSTLKIQPAELGDSAVYLCASNSDRDPTYNEQFFGPGTRLTVL.

A word on this clonotype: A much larger clonotype is one base distant, so this may be a read error. The chain uses TRBV30 and TRBJ2-7; TRBD1 or TRBD2 may be the D gene (5 bases each). Germline V gene data show CDR1 as GTSNPN and CDR2 as SVGIG (reference sequence). The CDR3 extends over 12 amino acids. CDR3: CARSRDLYEQYF. As DNA, the CDR3 is TGTGCCAGGAGCCGGGACCTCTACGAGCAGTACTTC.